This T cell receptor beta chain was recovered during a study of blood T cell repertoires in COVID-19. For the study at large: Nucleic acid was either cDNA or gDNA, and it came from T cells, B-cell-depleted T cells, or PBMCs.

In the authors' methods: Reference gene primers were amplified, and this amplification served to estimate nucleated cell counts. Sequencing was performed with immunoSEQ multiplex PCR; in TCRdb, only in-frame clones are kept and a portion is missing. That table supplies the V and J calls and clone size; D and trimming were determined from the DNA. The sample gives 300,000 to 350,000 clones, 80% to 90% of which show up once; 5% to 6% is in the top ten. This CDR3 is built from 14 residues. The junction had 6 bases not matched to a gene; V was cut back by 4 bases and J by 8 bases. The V gene's germline CDR1 is SGHVS and CDR2 FNYEAQ. Participants were aged about 18 to 90 years from 20 to 30 US areas. Allocation to cohorts depended on clinical history reported by the participants.

The sequencing sample was made of PBMCs or T cells enriched from blood (not recorded which). This clonotype was sampled from a man aged 25-40 years who had recovered from COVID-19. The gene calls are TRBV7-6 and TRBJ1-4, with 8 nucleotides matching TRBD1. Written as DNA, the CDR3 is TGTGCCAGCAGCTCTGGACAGGGCAGGGAAAAACTGTTTTTT. Its translation is CASSSGQGREKLFF.